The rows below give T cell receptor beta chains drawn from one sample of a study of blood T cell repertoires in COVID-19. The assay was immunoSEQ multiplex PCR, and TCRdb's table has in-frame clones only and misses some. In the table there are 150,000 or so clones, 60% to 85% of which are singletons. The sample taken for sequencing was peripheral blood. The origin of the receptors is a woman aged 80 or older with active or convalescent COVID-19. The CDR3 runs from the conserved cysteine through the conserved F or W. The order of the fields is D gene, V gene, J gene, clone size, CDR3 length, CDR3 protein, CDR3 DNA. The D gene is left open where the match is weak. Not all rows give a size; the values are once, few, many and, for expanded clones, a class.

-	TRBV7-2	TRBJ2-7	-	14	CASSLAAGGYEQYF	TGTGCCAGCAGCTTAGCGGCAGGGGGGTACGAGCAGTACTTC
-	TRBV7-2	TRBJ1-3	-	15	CASSLAGGAGNTIYF	TGTGCCAGCAGCTTAGCGGGGGGGGCTGGAAACACCATATATTTT
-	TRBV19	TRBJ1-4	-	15	CASSVATGTNEKLFF	TGTGCCAGTAGCGTAGCGACGGGAACTAATGAAAAACTGTTTTTT
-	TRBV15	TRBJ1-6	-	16	CATSRPGSSYNSPLHF	TGTGCCACCAGTAGACCCGGGAGCTCCTATAATTCACCCCTCCACTTT
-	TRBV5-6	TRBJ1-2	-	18	CASSLRGSVRGDNYGYTF	TGTGCCAGCAGTCTCCGTGGGTCGGTCAGGGGAGATAACTATGGCTACACCTTC
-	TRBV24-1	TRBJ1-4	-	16	CATSDPTQGPAEKLFF	TGTGCCACCAGTGATCCCACACAGGGTCCGGCTGAAAAACTGTTTTTT
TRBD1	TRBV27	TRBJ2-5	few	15	CASSSRQGPKETQYF	TGTGCCAGCAGTTCCAGACAGGGTCCCAAAGAGACCCAGTACTTC
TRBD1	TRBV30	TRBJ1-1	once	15	CAWSVPQGANTEAFF	TGTGCCTGGAGTGTACCCCAGGGGGCGAACACTGAAGCTTTCTTT
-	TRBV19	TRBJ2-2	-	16	CASSLHRAGNTGELFF	TGTGCCAGTAGTCTCCATAGGGCGGGGAACACCGGGGAGCTGTTTTTT
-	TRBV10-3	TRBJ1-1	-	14	CAGASGLPNTEAFF	TGTGCCGGAGCCTCGGGACTCCCGAACACTGAAGCTTTCTTT